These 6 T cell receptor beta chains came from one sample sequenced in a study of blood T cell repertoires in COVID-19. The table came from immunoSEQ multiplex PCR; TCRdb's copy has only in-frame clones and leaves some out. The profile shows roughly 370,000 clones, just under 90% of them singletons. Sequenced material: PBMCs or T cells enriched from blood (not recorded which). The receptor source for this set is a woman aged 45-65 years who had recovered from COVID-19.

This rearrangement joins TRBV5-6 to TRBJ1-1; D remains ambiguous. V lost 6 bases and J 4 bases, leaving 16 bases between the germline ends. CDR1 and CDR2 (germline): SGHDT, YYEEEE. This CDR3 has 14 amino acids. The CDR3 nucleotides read TGTGCCAGCACCCCGCGGGGATTTGGCACTGAAGCTTTCTTT. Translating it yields CASTPRGFGTEAFF.

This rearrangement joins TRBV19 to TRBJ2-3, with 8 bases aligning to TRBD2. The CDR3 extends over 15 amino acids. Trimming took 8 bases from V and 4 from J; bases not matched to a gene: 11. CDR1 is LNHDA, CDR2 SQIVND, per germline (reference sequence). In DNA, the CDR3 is TGTGCCAGTGCAAGTCGGGGGGGCCGGGCAGATACGCAGTATTTT. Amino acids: CASASRGGRADTQYF.

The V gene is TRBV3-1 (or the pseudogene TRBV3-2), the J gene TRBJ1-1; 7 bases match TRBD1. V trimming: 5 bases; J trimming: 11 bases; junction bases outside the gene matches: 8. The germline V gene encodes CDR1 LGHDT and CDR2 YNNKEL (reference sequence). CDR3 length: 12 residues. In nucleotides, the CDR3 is TGTGCCAGCAGCACACCGGGACAGAGGGCTTTCTTT. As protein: CASSTPGQRAFF.

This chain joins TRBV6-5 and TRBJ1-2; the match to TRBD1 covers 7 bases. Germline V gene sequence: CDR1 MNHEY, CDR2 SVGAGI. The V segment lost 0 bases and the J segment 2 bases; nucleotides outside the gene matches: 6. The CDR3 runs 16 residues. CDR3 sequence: CASSYSYQGQNYGYTF. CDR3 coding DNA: TGTGCCAGCAGTTACTCTTACCAGGGACAGAACTATGGCTACACCTTC.

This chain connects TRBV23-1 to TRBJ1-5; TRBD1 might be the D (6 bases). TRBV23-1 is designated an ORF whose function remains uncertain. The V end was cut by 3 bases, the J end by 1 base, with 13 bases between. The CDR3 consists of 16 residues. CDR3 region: CASSHKTGLSNQPQHF. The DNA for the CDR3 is TGCGCCAGCAGTCACAAAACAGGGTTGAGCAATCAGCCCCAGCATTTT.

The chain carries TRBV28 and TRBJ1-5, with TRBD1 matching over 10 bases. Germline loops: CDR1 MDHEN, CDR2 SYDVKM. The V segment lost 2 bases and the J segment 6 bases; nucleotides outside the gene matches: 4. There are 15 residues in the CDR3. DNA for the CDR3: TGTGCCAGCAGTTTAGACAGGGGGCTGTCTCAGCCCCAGCATTTT. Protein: CASSLDRGLSQPQHF.